The present T cell receptor (beta chain) was sequenced within a study of radiation and T cells in renal cell carcinoma. Study in general: Nephrectomy followed 15 Gy stereotactic body radiation by 4 weeks.

Clones were read by immunoSEQ multiplex PCR, and TCRdb kept only the in-frame ones, dropping some. The sample records about 60,000 clones, around three quarters being singletons. Noted time point: blood 2 weeks post-SBRT. Treatment described: 15 Gy SBRT to primary tumor, nephrectomy 4 weeks later. The table lists this clone with a count of one. Its antigen is still unknown. Points from the study as a whole: From baseline, blood top tumor clonotypes peaked at 2 weeks post-radiation.

Germline V gene sequence: CDR1 MNHEY, CDR2 SVGAGI. Between the trimmed V and J ends, which lost 6 bases and 0 bases, there was a span of 11 bases. The length of the CDR3 is 14 residues. The V gene is TRBV6-5, the J gene TRBJ1-1; unclear D gene. The clonotype originates from a man aged 60-69 years with renal cell carcinoma. The sample consisted of blood, taken from a patient whose treatment included radiotherapy and nephrectomy. The CDR3 loop reads CASRRPTMNTEAFF. As DNA, the CDR3 is TGTGCCAGCAGGCGGCCTACTATGAACACTGAAGCTTTCTTT.